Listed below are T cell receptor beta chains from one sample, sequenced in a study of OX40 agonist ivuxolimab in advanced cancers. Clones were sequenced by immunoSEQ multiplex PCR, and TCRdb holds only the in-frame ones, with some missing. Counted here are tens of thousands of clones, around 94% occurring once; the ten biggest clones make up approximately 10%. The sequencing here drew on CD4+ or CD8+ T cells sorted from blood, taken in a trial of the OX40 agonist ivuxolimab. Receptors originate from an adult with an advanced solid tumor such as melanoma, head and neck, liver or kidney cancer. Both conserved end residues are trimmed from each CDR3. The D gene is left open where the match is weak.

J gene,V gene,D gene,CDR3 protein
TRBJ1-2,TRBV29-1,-,SVAPPDLYRYGYT
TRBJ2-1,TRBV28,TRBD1,ASSSTGDEQF
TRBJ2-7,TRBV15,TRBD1,ATSREGQGIYEQY
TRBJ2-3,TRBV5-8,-,ASRPWGTDTQY
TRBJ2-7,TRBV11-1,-,ASNGGDSYEQY
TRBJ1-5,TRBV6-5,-,ASSYRSNQPQH
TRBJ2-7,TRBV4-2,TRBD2,ASSQWRGGHEQY
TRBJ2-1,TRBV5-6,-,ASSLTQAYNEQF
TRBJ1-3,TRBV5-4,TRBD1,ASSSPSGQAGNTIY
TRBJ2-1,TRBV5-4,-,ASSPGNEQF
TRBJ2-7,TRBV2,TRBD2,ASSAGGQPYEQY
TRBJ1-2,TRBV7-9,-,ASSLGVGAYGYT
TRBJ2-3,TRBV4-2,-,ASSLWTPPSTDTQY
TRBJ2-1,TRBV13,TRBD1,ASSDRTGLDEQF
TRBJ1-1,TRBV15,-,ATSRGRGQDTEAF
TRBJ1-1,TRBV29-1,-,SVSGGARAEAF
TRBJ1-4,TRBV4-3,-,ASSQEGRGHEKLF
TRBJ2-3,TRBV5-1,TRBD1,ASSIGDRLPRDTQY
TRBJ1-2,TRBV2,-,ASRSGTPEGYT
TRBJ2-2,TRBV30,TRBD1,AWTDRGIHTGELF
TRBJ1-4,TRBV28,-,ASSLGATNEKLF
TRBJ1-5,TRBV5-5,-,ASSYDGSNQPQH
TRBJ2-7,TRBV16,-,ASSQTGSYEQY
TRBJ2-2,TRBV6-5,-,ASSYSPGELF
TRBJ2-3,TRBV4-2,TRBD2,ASSQDPRRAGDGDTQY
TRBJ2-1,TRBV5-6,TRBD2,ASSMGLVGEQF
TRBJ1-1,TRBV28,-,ASSFSVTWNTEAF
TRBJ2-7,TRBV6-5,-,ASSDGSYEQY
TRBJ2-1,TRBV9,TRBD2,ASSPGLAVYNEQF
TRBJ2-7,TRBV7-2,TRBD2,ASSLSGALGNEQY
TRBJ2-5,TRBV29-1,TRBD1,SVDFYRGRRETQY
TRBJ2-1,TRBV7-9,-,ASNLARDNDEQF
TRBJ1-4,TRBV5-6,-,ASSFGVPTNEKLF
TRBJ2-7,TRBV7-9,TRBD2,ASSPSGRTYEQY
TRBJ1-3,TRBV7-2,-,ASREDGGNTIY
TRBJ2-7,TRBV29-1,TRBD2,SGLAESDYEQY
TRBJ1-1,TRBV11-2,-,ASSLNGEVGDTEAF
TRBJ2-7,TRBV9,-,ASSGGEGGPYEQY
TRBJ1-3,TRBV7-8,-,ASSLLQLSGNTIY
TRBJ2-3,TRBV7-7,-,ASSLTQSNTDTQY
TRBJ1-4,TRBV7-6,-,ASSRVRDYNEKLF
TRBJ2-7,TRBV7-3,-,ASSPGSYEQY
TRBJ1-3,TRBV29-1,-,RAVGVRLNFSGNTIY
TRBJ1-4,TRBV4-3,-,ASRLSSASNEKLF
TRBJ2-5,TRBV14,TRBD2,ASSQDFGTSGSGGETQY
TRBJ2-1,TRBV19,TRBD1,ASSNRRDRDNEQF
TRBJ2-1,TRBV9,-,ASSASRGEQF
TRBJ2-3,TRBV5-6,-,ASNLPKPRTDTQY
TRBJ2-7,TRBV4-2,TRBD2,ASSLASGSYEQY
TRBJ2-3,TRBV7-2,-,ASSLGGDRTYSGSDTQY